The clone carrying this TCR beta chain was found once. The source of the sample is a study of blood T cell repertoires in COVID-19. Across the study: The United States, Italy and Spain provided the acute and convalescent COVID-19 samples. PBMCs, B-cell-depleted T cells, or T cells provided the cDNA or gDNA that made up the material.

Original processing methods: For nucleated cells, counts were estimated from reference gene primer amplification. The assay was immunoSEQ multiplex PCR, and TCRdb's table has in-frame clones only and misses some. V and J calls and clone size are those listed in that table; D and trimming were worked out from the DNA. This table has roughly 150,000 clones, 87% appearing once. The germline gives CDR1 SGHTA, CDR2 FQGNSA. This CDR3 is built from 13 residues. The ends were cut back, 4 bases at V and 4 bases at J, with 10 bases in the middle. Sequenced: peripheral blood. The chain employs TRBV7-2 and TRBJ1-1; possible D gene TRBD1, 5 bases. This receptor was taken from a man older than 75 with acute or convalescent COVID-19. The CDR3 region is CASSSGGITEAFF. DNA for the CDR3: TGTGCCAGCAGCTCGGGGGGGATCACTGAAGCTTTCTTT.